Below are 10 T cell receptor beta chains sequenced from a single sample in a study of human T cells and chemical hapten exposure. TCRdb re-called the RACE reads with MiXCR, one entry per CDR3 protein. The top ten clones hold 2.5% to 3% of a sample with under 400,000 distinct CDR3 sequences, less than 6.5% of them seen once. The time point here: pre-sensitization, week 0. Treatment of the sample: therapeutic diphenylcyclopropenone sensitization with weekly scalp DPC. This specimen consisted of whole blood, obtained in connection with sensitization to the hapten diphenylcyclopropenone (DPC). Receptors originate from a woman aged 45-59 years with alopecia areata. Some clones in this sample may be carry-over from other donors' samples.

This clonotype was counted ten times or more. This chain uses TRBV27 with TRBJ2-7, with D perhaps TRBD1 or TRBD2 (6 bases each). V lost 5 bases and J lost 3, with 14 bases in between. Germline-derived CDR1 and CDR2 are MNHEY and SMNVEV (reference sequence). CDR3 length: 14 residues. CDR3 bases: TGTGCCAGCAGTCCCGGGGGCCCCGGCTACGAGCAGTACTTC. It specifies CASSPGGPGYEQYF.

This clonotype was seen only a few times. The V call is TRBV3-1, the J call TRBJ2-1; D perhaps matches TRBD2 (5 bases). Germline CDR1 LGHDT, CDR2 YNNKEL (reference sequence). This CDR3 is built from 14 residues. Trimming removed 1 base from V and 8 bases from J, with 12 bases in between. The CDR3 loop is CASSQGIVAYEQFF. The DNA of the CDR3 is TGTGCCAGCAGCCAAGGGATAGTAGCGTATGAGCAGTTCTTC.

This clonotype was seen ten or more times. The V and J genes are TRBV6-1 and TRBJ1-2; D is uncertain. This CDR3 contains 15 residues. The V and J ends lost 7 bases and 0 bases respectively, with 15 bases between them. The germline V gene encodes CDR1 MNHNS and CDR2 SASEGT. The CDR3 here is CASTEGRLANYGYTF. The CDR3 region has the DNA TGTGCCAGCACCGAAGGACGGTTAGCTAACTATGGCTACACCTTC.

This clonotype was detected a few times. This sequence joins TRBV4-2 and TRBJ2-3, with 8 bases identical to TRBD2. The germline V gene encodes CDR1 LGHNA and CDR2 YNFKEQ. After removal of 1 base from V and 6 bases from J, the junction contained 9 bases not matched to a gene. This CDR3 spans 16 amino acids. The CDR3 region is CASSQAPGGPGDTQYF. In DNA, the CDR3 is TGTGCCAGCAGCCAAGCTCCGGGGGGGCCCGGTGATACGCAGTATTTT.

The V gene is TRBV20-1, the J gene TRBJ1-1, with D possibly being TRBD1 (6 bases). CDR1 is DFQATT, CDR2 SNEGSKA, per germline (reference sequence). Trimming stripped 5 bases from V and 7 bases from J, with 11 bases between. CDR3 length: 11 amino acids. CDR3 residues: CSAGGQIEAFF. The CDR3 DNA reads as TGCAGTGCTGGAGGACAGATTGAAGCTTTCTTT.

This clonotype was seen ten or more times. The chain is built from TRBV19 and TRBJ2-7, with D perhaps matching TRBD1 or TRBD2 (5 bases each). Germline values: CDR1 LNHDA, CDR2 SQIVND (reference sequence). This CDR3 has 15 amino acids. With 5 bases removed from V and 2 bases from J, the gap between germline ends came to 16 bases. As DNA, the CDR3 is TGTGCCAGTAGTTTCCCCCGGGACCCGCCCTACGAGCAGTACTTC. Translating gives CASSFPRDPPYEQYF.

This clonotype was picked up many times. V is TRBV29-1 and J is TRBJ1-5; D may be TRBD1 (5 bases). V lost 6 bases, J lost 5 bases, and 14 bases lay in between. CDR1 is SQVTM, CDR2 ANQGSEA, per germline. This CDR3 has 13 residues. Written as DNA, the CDR3 is TGCAGCGTCCGGGACGGTGGAGATCAGCCCCAGCATTTT. This sequence encodes CSVRDGGDQPQHF.

This clonotype was observed a few times. The J gene is TRBJ1-1, the V gene TRBV5-5; D remains unclear. The germline V gene encodes CDR1 SGHKS and CDR2 YYEKEE (reference sequence). This CDR3 spans 15 amino acids. V was pared by 0 bases and J by 4 bases, with 13 bases between. The CDR3 is CASSLGAGEATEAFF. The CDR3 DNA reads TGTGCCAGCAGCTTGGGGGCAGGCGAGGCCACTGAAGCTTTCTTT.

CDR3 nucleotides: TGCAGTGCTAGAGACGAGACCCAGTACTTC. Translating it yields CSARDETQYF. The chain is built from TRBV20-1 and TRBJ2-5; D ambiguous. There are 10 residues in the CDR3. CDR1 and CDR2 from the germline V gene are DFQATT and SNEGSKA (reference sequence). V was clipped by 0 bases and J by 5 bases, with 1 base between them.

This clonotype has just a few counts. The rearrangement joins TRBV11-2 to TRBJ2-1; 9 nucleotides align to TRBD1. The V and J ends lost 1 base and 7 bases, in that order; junction bases with no gene match: 8. The CDR3 totals 16 residues. Germline CDR1 and CDR2: SGHAT and FQNNGV. CDR3 amino acids: CASSLVETGGKNEQFF. In DNA form, the CDR3 reads TGTGCCAGCAGCTTAGTTGAGACAGGGGGAAAAAATGAGCAGTTCTTC. The full variable domain, its missing parts supplied by reference TRBV11-2 and TRBJ2-1, is EAGVAQSPRYKIIEKRQSVAFWCNPISGHATLYWYQQILGQGPKLLIQFQNNGVVDDSQLPKDRFSAERLKGVDSTLKIQPAKLEDSAVYLCASSLVETGGKNEQFFGPGTRLTVL.